Sequencing of this T cell receptor (beta chain) was carried out in a study of CD8+CD57+ T cells in acquired aplastic anemia. Overall study context: Yields of DNA that came from sorted CD4+ and CD8+ cells averaged roughly 3.3 ug.

Genomic DNA acted as the template from which TCR beta VDJ combination and CDR3 sequence profiling were carried out. TCRdb re-called the reads with MiXCR, one entry per CDR3 protein. The sample lists more than 200,000 distinct CDR3 sequences; roughly 53% were seen once. In patients chosen for sequencing, flow cytometry had shown CD8+CD57+ cell expansion. Blood samples were obtained from patients who had received no prior therapy. The study's findings and limits: Patient and control CD8+ Simpson's diversity was not significantly different. Researchers report that approximately 28 CD8+ CDR3 sequences appeared in both patients and controls.

The CDR3 has 19 amino acids, counting both end residues. With regard to this clonotype: The antigen remains undetermined. The limits of the CDR3 on the DNA are not certain, so only TCRdb's listed CDR3 is given.

The receptor was isolated from a human donor with aplastic anemia. The chain employs TRBV7-5 and TRBJ2-5; the table's D call, TRBD1, has no DNA check behind it. TRBV7-5 is described as a pseudogene. Sequencing was carried out using sorted CD4+, CD8+, or CD8+CD57+ T cells (not recorded which) from PBMCs. The CDR3 reads CISVSEAYLAGEGQETQYF.